This T cell receptor beta chain stems from a study of PD-1 blockade in classical Hodgkin lymphoma (dated by TCRdb to between 2020 and 2021). About the investigation overall: Nivolumab dosing was 3 mg/kg intravenously every 2 weeks, continuing until either disease progression or unacceptable toxicity. To define a peripheral blood immune signature of response to PD-1 blockade in classical Hodgkin lymphoma, the study combined TCR beta sequencing with CyTOF. Summary of the overall study and its limitations: Lower diversity was seen in patients whose nivolumab began less than 1 year after ASCT, and these patients were left out of later analyses so that immune reconstitution would not confound the results. Only a single clinical trial cohort was studied, and what caused the repertoire differences, possibly disease activity or prior therapy, remained undefined. Trial patients with a complete response had baseline diversity similar to that of newly diagnosed patients, while partial responders and progressors had significantly lower diversity. Baseline TCR diversity was reported to be lower in newly diagnosed patients than in healthy donors, and even lower in relapsed/refractory patients. A significant rise by C4D1 was seen in CD4+ but not CD8+ TCR diversity (p=0.0027 vs p=0.16), with the rise being most apparent in complete responders (p=0.02).

With regard to this clone: Its binding antigen is unknown. The record has no base qualities; no much larger clone is one base away.

Between the V and J ends, shortened by 3 bases and 1 base respectively, the junction contains 9 bases. CDR1 and CDR2 are drawn from the germline V gene: KGHSH, LQKENI. The CDR3 runs 14 residues from the cysteine to the phenylalanine. Only the CDR3 part of the read is kept: 42 bases, read in frame from the first base. The time point tag for this specimen amounts to: cycle 4 day 1 (C4D1), after less than seven weeks of nivolumab. All trial patients had relapsed after autologous stem cell transplantation, with cohorts A, B and C differing in prior brentuximab vedotin exposure. The trial cohort comprised 56 patients with relapsed/refractory classical Hodgkin lymphoma whose best overall responses were complete response, partial response or progressive disease. In the multi-cohort phase II CheckMate 205 trial, trial patients received single-agent nivolumab. An independent review committee assessed best overall response by applying the 2007 International Working Group response criteria. Trial PBMCs were obtained immediately prior to nivolumab initiation (C1D1) and on therapy at cycle 2 day 1 and cycle 4 day 1. After peripheral blood was drawn into 8 mL Vacutainer Cell Preparation Tubes, PBMCs were isolated by centrifugation and then cryopreserved.

Genomic DNA was extracted with the Qiagen DNeasy kit from unsorted PBMCs and from negatively selected CD4+ and CD8+ fractions. Using primers that anneal to V and J segments, immunoSEQ multiplex PCR amplified the TCR beta CDR3 regions. A synthetic immune receptor repertoire was used to minimize amplification bias, and any remaining bias was removed computationally after sequencing. The original pipeline was this. Custom Python scripts were used to quantify repertoire diversity as the Shannon entropy index. Unsorted, CD4+ and CD8+ repertoires were examined separately, except in combined analyses, for which CD4+ and CD8+ sequences were merged in silico. Clonal expansion was defined as a frequency increase of at least 2-fold after treatment compared with C1D1, and clones undetected at baseline were assigned a pseudocount of 0.5. Singleton clones were defined as clones with 0 or 1 copy at C1D1, and non-singleton clones were defined as clones with 2 or more copies. By matching protein sequences in sorted samples from the same patient, clones expanded in unsorted samples were annotated as CD4+, CD8+ or unknown. Wilcoxon tests on paired samples were used to test changes in diversity from C1D1 to C4D1. What TCRdb holds here is the immuneACCESS table cut down to in-frame rearrangements. Part of the clones is not present; checked against another copy, under half of the missing clones reflect an unresolved V gene, and the others are unexplained. The DNA was the basis for D and trimming; V, J and clone size are from that table. Across this sample there are about 33,000 clones, with about 72% seen only once. The ten largest clones represent under 4.5% of the sample.

The source material was peripheral blood mononuclear cells (PBMCs), sampled before the fourth cycle of nivolumab. The chain is encoded by TRBV18 joined to TRBJ1-1; TRBD1 is perhaps the D gene, given 5 matching bases. The receptor was isolated from a human donor with classical Hodgkin lymphoma. The DNA sequence is given as TGTGCCAGCTCACCCCAGGGAGCGAACACTGAAGCTTTCTTT. It encodes CASSPQGANTEAFF.